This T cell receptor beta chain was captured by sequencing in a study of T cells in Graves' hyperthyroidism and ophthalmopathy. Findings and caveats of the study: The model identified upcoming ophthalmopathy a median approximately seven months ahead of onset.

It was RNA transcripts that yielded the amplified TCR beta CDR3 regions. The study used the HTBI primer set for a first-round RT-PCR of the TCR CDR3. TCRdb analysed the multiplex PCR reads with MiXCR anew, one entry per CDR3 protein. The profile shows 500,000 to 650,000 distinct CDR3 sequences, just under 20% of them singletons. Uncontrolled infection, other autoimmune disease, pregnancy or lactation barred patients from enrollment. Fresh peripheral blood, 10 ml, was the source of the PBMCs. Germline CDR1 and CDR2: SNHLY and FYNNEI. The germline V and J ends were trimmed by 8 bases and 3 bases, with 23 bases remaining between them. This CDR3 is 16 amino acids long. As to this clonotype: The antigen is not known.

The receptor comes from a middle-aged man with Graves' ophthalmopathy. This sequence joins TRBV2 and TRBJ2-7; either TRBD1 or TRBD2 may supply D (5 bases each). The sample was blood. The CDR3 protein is CASGTPGVQGVYEQYF. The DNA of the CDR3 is TGTGCCAGCGGGACCCCCGGGGTCCAAGGGGTCTACGAGCAGTACTTC.